This T cell receptor beta chain is drawn from a study of OX40 agonist ivuxolimab in advanced cancers. Study-wide background: The patients received agonistic anti-OX40 (CD134) antibody ivuxolimab.

Between the trimmed V and J ends, which lost 5 bases and 6 bases, there was a span of 16 bases. The CDR3 runs to 14 residues. From germline, CDR1 is SGHTA and CDR2 FQGTGA. Collection of blood occurred at baseline, at cycle 4 day 1, and at cycle 7 day 1. Clones were read by immunoSEQ multiplex PCR, and TCRdb kept only the in-frame ones, dropping some. The sample lists about 35,000 clones, roughly four fifths occurring once. This clone has only one observation. The antigen remains undetermined. Study results and caveats: The average count of expanded clones was higher among CD8+ T cells than among CD4+. It was not determined which antigens were specifically recognized by the peripheral T cells that had undergone clonal expansion.

V gene TRBV7-3 combines with J gene TRBJ1-2, with D perhaps matching TRBD1 (6 bases). Sequencing used CD4+ or CD8+ T cells sorted from blood, obtained in a trial of the OX40 agonist ivuxolimab. This clonotype was obtained from an adult with an advanced solid tumor such as melanoma, head and neck, liver or kidney cancer. For the CDR3, the DNA is TGTGCCAGCAGCGCGGCGGGGGGCAGCGATGGCTACACCTTC. This encodes CASSAAGGSDGYTF.